This T cell receptor (beta chain) was captured by sequencing in a study of technical replicates of blood from a handful of donors. TCRdb's copy holds only in-frame clones and misses some; the assay was immunoSEQ multiplex PCR. Of fewer than 80,000 clones listed, approximately 86% were seen once; the top ten hold about 5.1%. The CDR3 is 12 amino acids. Germline CDR1 and CDR2: MNHEY and SVGAGI. Trimming removed 5 bases at V and 4 bases at J, with 6 bases between. This receptor was identified in a human donor in good health. Some clones in this sample may be carry-over from other donors' samples. The V gene is TRBV6-5, the J gene TRBJ1-5; possible D gene TRBD1, 5 bases. Sequenced material: PBMCs. Here the CDR3 reads CASSDRNQPQHF. For the CDR3, the DNA is TGTGCCAGCAGTGACAGAAATCAGCCCCAGCATTTT.